The sample holds many counts of the clone carrying this T cell receptor (beta chain). As yet, its antigen is unknown. The TCR alpha and TCR beta cDNA libraries, bearing sample barcodes and UMIs, were generated by 5'RACE using constant-segment primers. MiXCR, run by TCRdb on the 5' RACE reads, gives a single entry per CDR3 protein. This sample carries just over 60,000 distinct CDR3 sequences, about a tenth of them seen once, and the ten largest clones take approximately 1.1%. CDR1 and CDR2 (germline): SEHNR, FQNEAQ (reference sequence). V dropped 5 bases and J dropped 1 base, with 11 bases sitting between them. The CDR3 extends over 14 amino acids. The sample belongs to a study of T-cell memory formation after mild COVID-19. Study-level information: TCR clusters mostly belonged to single donors. Study results and limitations: There was no confirmation that second-wave clones peaking on day 37 were SARS-CoV-2 specific.

The receptor was derived from a man aged 18 to 29 who had mild COVID-19 (a few samples of this study predate the infection). Cell type and time point are not known. The material sequenced was PBMCs or a T cell subset sorted from them (not recorded which). This chain connects TRBV7-9 to TRBJ2-5, with D perhaps assigned TRBD1 or TRBD2 (5 bases each). CDR3 in amino acids: CASSLRDGQETQYF. The CDR3 coding sequence is TGTGCCAGCAGCCTCCGGGACGGCCAAGAGACCCAGTACTTC.